What follows are 17 T cell receptor beta chains derived from one specimen sequenced in a study of blood T cell repertoires in COVID-19. Assay used: immunoSEQ multiplex PCR; TCRdb lists only in-frame clones, some missing. The table has fewer than 250,000 clones, approximately 80% seen once. Sequenced material: peripheral blood. The receptor set was obtained from a woman aged 45-65 years with acute or convalescent COVID-19.

This chain joins TRBV18 and TRBJ2-1, with D maybe TRBD1 (6 bases). The CDR3 has 13 amino acids. CDR1 and CDR2 (germline): KGHSH, LQKENI. V was cut by 4 bases and J by 4 bases, with 8 bases left in between. Written as DNA, the CDR3 is TGTGCCAGCTCACTGGACAGTTACAATGAGCAGTTCTTC. This gives the protein CASSLDSYNEQFF. Full variable domain (rest looked up from reference TRBV18 and TRBJ2-1): NAGVMQNPRHLVRRRGQEARLRCSPMKGHSHVYWYRQLPEEGLKFMVYLQKENIIDESGMPKERFSAEFPKEGPSILRIQQVVRGDSAAYFCASSLDSYNEQFFGPGTRLTVL.

The V call is TRBV9, the J call TRBJ1-3, with D tentatively TRBD1 (5 bases). Trimming took off 2 bases at V and 4 bases at J, with 10 bases between the two ends. Per the germline V gene, CDR1 is SGDLS and CDR2 is YYNGEE. The CDR3 consists of 14 residues. CDR3 region: CASSVGGAGNTIYF. For the CDR3, the DNA is TGTGCCAGCAGCGTCGGAGGGGCAGGAAACACCATATATTTT.

This clone was seen many times. This chain connects TRBV28 to TRBJ1-2, with D unresolved. CDR1 and CDR2 (germline): MDHEN, SYDVKM. The CDR3 sequence is 16 residues long. The V gene lost 7 bases and the J gene lost 2 bases, with 20 bases spanning the gap. CDR3: CASIHLPGKQNYGYTF. CDR3 in DNA: TGTGCCAGCATCCATTTACCGGGAAAACAAAACTATGGCTACACCTTC.

This clone was observed a single time. The rearrangement uses TRBV6-5 and TRBJ2-2; D is ambiguous. The CDR3 has 14 amino acids. Germline-derived CDR1 and CDR2 are MNHEY and SVGAGI. Trimming pared 5 bases from V and 1 base from J, leaving 8 bases between. As DNA, the CDR3 is TGTGCCAGCAGTCATGGGCGGAACACCGGGGAGCTGTTTTTT. It translates to CASSHGRNTGELFF.

This clone was detected once. The J gene is TRBJ1-1, the V gene TRBV5-1, with 8 positions matching TRBD1. This CDR3 is 16 amino acids long. The germline CDR1 and CDR2 sequences are SGHRS and YFSETQ. V lost 0 bases to trimming and J lost 7 bases; unmatched junction nucleotides: 11. CDR3 region: CASSLDVAGGWNEAFF. The CDR3 coding sequence is TGCGCCAGCAGCTTGGACGTGGCAGGGGGCTGGAATGAAGCTTTCTTT.

The rearrangement uses TRBV6-5 and TRBJ2-1; 13 nucleotides align to TRBD2. The CDR3 is 15 amino acids. Trimming cost V 3 bases and J 7 bases; bases outside gene matches: 3. Per germline, CDR1 MNHEY and CDR2 SVGAGI. The CDR3 coding sequence is TGTGCCAGCAGTTATACTAGCGGGGGGGGTAATGAGCAGTTCTTC. Amino acids: CASSYTSGGGNEQFF.

The chain combines TRBV7-2 with TRBJ2-5; D remains unclear. The germline gives CDR1 SGHTA, CDR2 FQGNSA. Trimming took off 1 base at V and 0 bases at J, with 9 bases between the two ends. The CDR3 sequence is 15 residues long. CDR3 loop: CASSLGGAYQETQYF. CDR3 nucleotides: TGTGCCAGCAGCTTAGGAGGTGCCTACCAAGAGACCCAGTACTTC.

The chain has TRBV6-2 or TRBV6-3 and TRBJ2-1; 15 positions match TRBD2. The CDR3 has 16 amino acids. The trim removed 5 bases at V and 5 bases at J, leaving 4 bases unmatched. Germline V gives CDR1 MNHEY, CDR2 SVGEGT. This CDR3 reads CASSPGLAGGHNEQFF. The DNA for the CDR3 is TGTGCCAGCAGTCCGGGACTAGCGGGAGGACACAATGAGCAGTTCTTC.

The chain combines TRBV5-6 with TRBJ2-1; D remains unclear. The germline CDR1 and CDR2 sequences are SGHDT and YYEEEE. This CDR3 spans 15 amino acids. V was trimmed by 2 bases and J by 2 bases, leaving 11 bases between them. The CDR3 DNA reads as TGTGCCAGCAGCTTCCCTGTTCGCGCCTACAATGAGCAGTTCTTC. Translating it yields CASSFPVRAYNEQFF. Supplemented by reference TRBV5-6 and TRBJ2-1, the full variable domain reads DAGVTQSPTHLIKTRGQQVTLRCSPKSGHDTVSWYQQALGQGPQFIFQYYEEEERQRGNFPDRFSGHQFPNYSSELNVNALLLGDSALYLCASSFPVRAYNEQFFGPGTRLTVL.

This clone came up once. The chain recombines TRBV6-5 with TRBJ2-3, with 7 bases that match TRBD1. CDR1 is MNHEY and CDR2 is SVGAGI in the germline V gene. The J segment lost 4 bases and the V segment lost 7 bases, leaving 5 bases of the junction unmatched. The CDR3 has 13 amino acids. The DNA of the CDR3 is TGTGCCAGCACGGGACAGTATTCAGATACGCAGTATTTT. This translates into CASTGQYSDTQYF.

The rearrangement links TRBV28 to TRBJ1-1; no clear D gene. V shed 10 bases and J shed 7 bases, with 19 bases lying between them. In germline, CDR1 is MDHEN, CDR2 SYDVKM. CDR3 length equals 13 residues. The CDR3 DNA reads TGTGCCACCAATCCCCCCGGGGAGCTTGAAGCTTTCTTT. It yields the protein CATNPPGELEAFF.

This sequence joins TRBV19 and TRBJ2-7; 8 bases map to TRBD2. CDR3 size: 14 residues. Trimming took 5 bases from V and 0 from J; bases not matched to a gene: 3. The germline V gene encodes CDR1 LNHDA and CDR2 SQIVND (reference sequence). DNA for the CDR3: TGTGCCAGTAGTGAAGCGGGGGACTCCTACGAGCAGTACTTC. This sequence encodes CASSEAGDSYEQYF.

The V and J genes are TRBV5-5 and TRBJ1-2; tentatively, D is TRBD1 (6 bases). The CDR3 is 15 amino acids. With 6 bases removed from V and 3 bases from J, the gap between germline ends came to 18 bases. The germline CDR1 and CDR2 sequences are SGHKS and YYEKEE (reference sequence). In nucleotides, the CDR3 is TGTGCCAGCAACCAACAGGGCAGTCTTCACTATGGCTACACCTTC. Encoded protein: CASNQQGSLHYGYTF.

This clone was seen a handful of times. For the CDR3, the DNA is TGCGCCAGCAGTCAAGCGAGCAGGGATGGCGAGCAGTACTTC. It yields the protein CASSQASRDGEQYF. The chain carries TRBV23-1 and TRBJ2-7; perhaps TRBD1 as D (5 bases). TRBV23-1 is an open reading frame whose function is uncertain. The CDR3 has 14 amino acids. Trimming removed 2 bases from V and 6 bases from J, with 14 bases in between.

The V call is TRBV18, the J call TRBJ1-2; maybe TRBD1 (5 bases). Per the germline V gene, CDR1 is KGHSH and CDR2 is LQKENI. V lost 4 bases and J lost 6, with 12 bases in between. The CDR3 is made up of 13 amino acids. The CDR3: CASSLDRRDGYTF. In DNA, the CDR3 is TGTGCCAGCTCACTTGACAGACGGGATGGCTACACCTTC.

In this sample, this clone turned up a few times. The rearrangement uses TRBV2 and TRBJ1-1; no clear D. The CDR3 runs to 14 residues. V dropped 7 bases and J dropped 0 bases, with 12 bases sitting between them. The germline CDR1 and CDR2 sequences are SNHLY and FYNNEI. DNA for the CDR3: TGTGCCAGCACTGACCAGTTGGTGAACACTGAAGCTTTCTTT. It yields the protein CASTDQLVNTEAFF.

The chain has TRBV29-1 and TRBJ1-3; D possibly corresponds to TRBD1 (5 bases). CDR1 and CDR2 from the germline V gene are SQVTM and ANQGSEA. The CDR3 is made up of 15 amino acids. Between the trimmed V and J ends, which lost 6 bases and 1 base, there was a span of 16 bases. CDR3 loop: CSVQGLRASGNTIYF. The CDR3 nucleotides are TGCAGCGTGCAGGGACTCCGAGCGTCTGGAAACACCATATATTTT.